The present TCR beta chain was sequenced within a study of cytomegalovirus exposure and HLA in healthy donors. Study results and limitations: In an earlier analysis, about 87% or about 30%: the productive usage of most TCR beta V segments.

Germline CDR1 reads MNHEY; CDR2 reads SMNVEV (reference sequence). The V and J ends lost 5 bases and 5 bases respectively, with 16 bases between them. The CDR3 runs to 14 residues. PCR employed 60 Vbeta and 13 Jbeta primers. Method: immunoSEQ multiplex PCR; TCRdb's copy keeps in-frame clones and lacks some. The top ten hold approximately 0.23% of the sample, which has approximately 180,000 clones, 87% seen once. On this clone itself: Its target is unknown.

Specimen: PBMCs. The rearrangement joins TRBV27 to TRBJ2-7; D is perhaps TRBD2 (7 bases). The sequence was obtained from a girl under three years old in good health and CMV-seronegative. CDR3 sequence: CASSHGGPSNEQYF. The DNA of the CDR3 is TGTGCCAGCAGTCACGGGGGGCCATCCAACGAGCAGTACTTC.